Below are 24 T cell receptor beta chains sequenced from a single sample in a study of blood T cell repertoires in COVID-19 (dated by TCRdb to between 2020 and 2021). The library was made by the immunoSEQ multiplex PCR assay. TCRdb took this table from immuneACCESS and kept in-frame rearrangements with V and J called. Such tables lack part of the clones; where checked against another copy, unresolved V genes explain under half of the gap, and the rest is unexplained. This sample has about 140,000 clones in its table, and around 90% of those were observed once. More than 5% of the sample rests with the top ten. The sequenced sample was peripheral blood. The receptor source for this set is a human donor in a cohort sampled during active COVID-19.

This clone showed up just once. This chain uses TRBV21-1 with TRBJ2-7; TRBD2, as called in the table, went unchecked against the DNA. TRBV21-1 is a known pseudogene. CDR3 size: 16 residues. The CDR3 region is CASSKEGLAGAYEQYF. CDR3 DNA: TGTGCCAGCAGCAAAGAAGGACTAGCGGGAGCCTACGAGCAGTACTTC.

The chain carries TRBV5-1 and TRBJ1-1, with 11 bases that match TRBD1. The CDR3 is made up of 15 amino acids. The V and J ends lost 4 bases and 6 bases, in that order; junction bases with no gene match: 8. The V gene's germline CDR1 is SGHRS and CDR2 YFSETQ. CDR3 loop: CASSPRTGGASEAFF. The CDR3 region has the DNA TGCGCCAGCAGCCCGCGGACAGGGGGCGCATCTGAAGCTTTCTTT. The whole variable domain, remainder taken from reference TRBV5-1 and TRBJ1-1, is KAGVTQTPRYLIKTRGQQVTLSCSPISGHRSVSWYQQTPGQGLQFLFEYFSETQRNKGNFPGRFSGRQFSNSRSEMNVSTLELGDSALYLCASSPRTGGASEAFFGQGTRLTVV.

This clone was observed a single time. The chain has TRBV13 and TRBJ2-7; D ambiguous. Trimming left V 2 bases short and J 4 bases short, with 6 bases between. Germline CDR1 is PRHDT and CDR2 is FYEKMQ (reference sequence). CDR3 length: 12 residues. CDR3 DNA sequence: TGTGCCAGCAGCTTATACGGTTACGAGCAGTACTTC. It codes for CASSLYGYEQYF.

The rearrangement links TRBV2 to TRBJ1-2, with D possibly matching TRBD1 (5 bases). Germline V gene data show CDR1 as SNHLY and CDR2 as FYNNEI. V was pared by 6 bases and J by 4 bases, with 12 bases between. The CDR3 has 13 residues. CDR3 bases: TGTGCCAGCAGCCTACAGGAAACCTATGGCTACACCTTC. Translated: CASSLQETYGYTF.

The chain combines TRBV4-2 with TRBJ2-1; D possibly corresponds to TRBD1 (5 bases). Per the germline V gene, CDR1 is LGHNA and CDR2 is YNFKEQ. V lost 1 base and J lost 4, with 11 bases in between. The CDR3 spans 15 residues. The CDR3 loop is CASSQVRGGYNEQFF. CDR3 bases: TGTGCCAGCAGCCAAGTAAGGGGCGGATACAATGAGCAGTTCTTC.

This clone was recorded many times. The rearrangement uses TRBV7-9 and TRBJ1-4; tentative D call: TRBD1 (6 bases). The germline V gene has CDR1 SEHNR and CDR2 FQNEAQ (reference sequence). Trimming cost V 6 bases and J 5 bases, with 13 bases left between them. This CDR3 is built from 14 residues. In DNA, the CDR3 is TGTGCCAGCAGGCACAGGGCCGAGAATGAAAAACTGTTTTTT. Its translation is CASRHRAENEKLFF.

Written as DNA, the CDR3 is TGTGCCAGCAGCCCCAAGACAATCGGACTAGAAATCCAAGAGACCCAGTACTTC. It encodes CASSPKTIGLEIQETQYF. The rearrangement links TRBV7-8 to TRBJ2-5, with 7 bases identical to TRBD2. Germline CDR1 SGHVS, CDR2 FQNEAQ. Losses at the gene ends were 5 bases for V and 1 base for J; bases not matched to a gene: 16. This CDR3 spans 18 amino acids.

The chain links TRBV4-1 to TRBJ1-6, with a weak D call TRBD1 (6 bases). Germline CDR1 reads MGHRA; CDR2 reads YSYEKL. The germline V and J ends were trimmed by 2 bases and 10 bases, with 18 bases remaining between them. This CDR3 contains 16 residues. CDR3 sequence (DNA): TGCGCCAGCAGCCAAACGGGCGGCAGGGGCTACTCACCCCTCCACTTT. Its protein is CASSQTGGRGYSPLHF.

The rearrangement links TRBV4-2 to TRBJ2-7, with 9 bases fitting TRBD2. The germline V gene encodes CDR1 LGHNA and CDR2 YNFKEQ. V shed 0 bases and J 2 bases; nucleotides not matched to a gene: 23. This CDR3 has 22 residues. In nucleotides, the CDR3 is TGTGCCAGCAGCCAAGAGGTAATAATTGTAGCGGGAGTACAGTATGGGACCTACGAGCAGTACTTC. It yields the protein CASSQEVIIVAGVQYGTYEQYF.

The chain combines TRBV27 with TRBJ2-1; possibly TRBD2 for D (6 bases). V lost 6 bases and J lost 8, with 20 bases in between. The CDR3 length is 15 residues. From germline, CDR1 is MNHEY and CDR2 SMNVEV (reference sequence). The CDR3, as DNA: TGTGCCAGCAGCTCCCCCCCCCGAGGGAGGTATGAGCAGTTCTTC. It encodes CASSSPPRGRYEQFF.

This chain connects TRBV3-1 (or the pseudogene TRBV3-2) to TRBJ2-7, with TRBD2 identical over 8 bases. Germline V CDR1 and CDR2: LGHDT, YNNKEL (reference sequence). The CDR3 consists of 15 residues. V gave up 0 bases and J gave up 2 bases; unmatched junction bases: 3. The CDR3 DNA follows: TGTGCCAGCAGCCAAGATCTACTAGCGGCCTACGAGCAGTACTTC. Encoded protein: CASSQDLLAAYEQYF.

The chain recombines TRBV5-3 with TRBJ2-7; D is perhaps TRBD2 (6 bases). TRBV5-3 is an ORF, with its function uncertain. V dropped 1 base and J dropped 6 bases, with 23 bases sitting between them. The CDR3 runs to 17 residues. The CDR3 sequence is CARSLTGNSGFLSEQYF. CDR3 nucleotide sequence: TGTGCCAGAAGCTTGACGGGGAATAGCGGTTTTCTCAGCGAGCAGTACTTC.

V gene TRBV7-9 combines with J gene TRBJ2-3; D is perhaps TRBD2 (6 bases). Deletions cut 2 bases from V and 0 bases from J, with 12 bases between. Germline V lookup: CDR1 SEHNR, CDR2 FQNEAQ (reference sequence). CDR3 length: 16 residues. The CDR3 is CASSLSRGTSTDTQYF. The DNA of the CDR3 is TGTGCCAGCAGCTTATCGCGCGGGACTAGCACAGATACGCAGTATTTT.

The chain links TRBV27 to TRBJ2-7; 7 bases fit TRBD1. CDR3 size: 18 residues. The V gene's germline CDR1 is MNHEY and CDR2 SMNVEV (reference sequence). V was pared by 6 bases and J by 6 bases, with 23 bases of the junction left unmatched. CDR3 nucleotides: TGTGCCAGCAGCACGCAGCCACCACAGGGGACCGCGTCGGGCGAGCAGTACTTC. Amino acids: CASSTQPPQGTASGEQYF.

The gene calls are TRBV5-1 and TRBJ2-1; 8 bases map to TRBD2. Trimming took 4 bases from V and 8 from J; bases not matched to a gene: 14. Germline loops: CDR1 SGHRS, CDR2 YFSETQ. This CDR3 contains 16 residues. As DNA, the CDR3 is TGCGCCAGCAGCCCCGGGGGGGTCCCAATAGACCATGAGCAGTTCTTC. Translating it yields CASSPGGVPIDHEQFF.

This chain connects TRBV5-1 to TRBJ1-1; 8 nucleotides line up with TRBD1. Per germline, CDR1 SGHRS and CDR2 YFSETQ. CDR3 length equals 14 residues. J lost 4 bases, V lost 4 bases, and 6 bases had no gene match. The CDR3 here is CASSGHDRGTEAFF. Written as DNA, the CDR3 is TGCGCCAGCAGCGGACATGACAGGGGCACTGAAGCTTTCTTT.

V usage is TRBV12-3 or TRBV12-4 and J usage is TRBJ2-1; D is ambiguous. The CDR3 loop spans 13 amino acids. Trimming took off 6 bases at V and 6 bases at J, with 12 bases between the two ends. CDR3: CASSPHGSNEQFF. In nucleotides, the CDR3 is TGTGCCAGCAGCCCTCACGGGTCCAATGAGCAGTTCTTC.

CDR3: CASSLSLAGNQETQYF. CDR3 sequence (DNA): TGTGCCAGCAGCTTGTCTCTAGCGGGGAACCAAGAGACCCAGTACTTC. This chain connects TRBV11-1 to TRBJ2-5; 9 bases line up with TRBD2. The CDR3 has 16 amino acids. Trimming at V came to 3 bases and at J to 0 bases, leaving 5 bases not matched to a gene. Germline V gene data show CDR1 as SGHAT and CDR2 as FQDESV (reference sequence).

The CDR3 coding sequence is TGTGCCGGATCGCAACAGGGGAAAGGCGAGCAGTACTTC. This sequence encodes CAGSQQGKGEQYF. The chain has TRBV7-9 and TRBJ2-7; 7 positions match TRBD1. The germline gives CDR1 SEHNR, CDR2 FQNEAQ (reference sequence). Unmatched junction bases numbered 13, after V lost 11 bases and J lost 6 bases. The length of the CDR3 is 13 residues.

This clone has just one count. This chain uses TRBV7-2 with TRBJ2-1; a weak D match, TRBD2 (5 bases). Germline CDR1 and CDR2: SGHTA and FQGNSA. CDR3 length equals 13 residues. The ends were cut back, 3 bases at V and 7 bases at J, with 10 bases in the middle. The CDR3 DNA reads TGTGCCAGCAGCTTGGGGAGAAAGAATGAGCAGTTCTTC. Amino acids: CASSLGRKNEQFF.

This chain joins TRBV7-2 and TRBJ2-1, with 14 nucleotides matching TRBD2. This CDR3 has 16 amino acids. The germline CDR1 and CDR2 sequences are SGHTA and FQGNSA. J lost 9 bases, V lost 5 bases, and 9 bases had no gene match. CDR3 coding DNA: TGTGCCAGCAGCGCCCGGACTAGCGGGGGGACCATTGAGCAGTTCTTC. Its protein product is CASSARTSGGTIEQFF. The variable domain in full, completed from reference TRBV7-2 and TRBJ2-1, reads GAGVSQSPSNKVTEKGKDVELRCDPISGHTALYWYRQSLGQGLEFLIYFQGNSAPDKSGLPSDRFSAERTGGSVSTLTIQRTQQEDSAVYLCASSARTSGGTIEQFFGPGTRLTVL.

CDR3 sequence: CASSGRLVNTEAFF. The CDR3 coding sequence is TGTGCCAGCAGCGGGAGGCTAGTGAACACTGAAGCTTTCTTT. The rearrangement joins TRBV13 to TRBJ1-1; the D is unclear. V gave up 5 bases and J gave up 0 bases, with 10 bases separating them. The CDR3 spans 14 residues. Germline values: CDR1 PRHDT, CDR2 FYEKMQ (reference sequence).

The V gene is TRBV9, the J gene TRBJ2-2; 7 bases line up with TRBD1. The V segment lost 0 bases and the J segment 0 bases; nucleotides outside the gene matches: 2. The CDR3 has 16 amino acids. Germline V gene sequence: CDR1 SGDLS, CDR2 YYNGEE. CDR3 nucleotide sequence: TGTGCCAGCAGCGTAGGACAGGGCCCGAACACCGGGGAGCTGTTTTTT. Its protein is CASSVGQGPNTGELFF.

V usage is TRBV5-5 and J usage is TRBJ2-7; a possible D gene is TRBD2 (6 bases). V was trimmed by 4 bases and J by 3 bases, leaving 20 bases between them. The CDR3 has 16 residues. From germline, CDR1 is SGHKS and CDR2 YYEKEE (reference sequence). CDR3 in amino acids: CASSPRVAGYFYEQYF. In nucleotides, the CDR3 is TGTGCCAGCAGCCCCCGGGTGGCGGGATATTTCTACGAGCAGTACTTC.